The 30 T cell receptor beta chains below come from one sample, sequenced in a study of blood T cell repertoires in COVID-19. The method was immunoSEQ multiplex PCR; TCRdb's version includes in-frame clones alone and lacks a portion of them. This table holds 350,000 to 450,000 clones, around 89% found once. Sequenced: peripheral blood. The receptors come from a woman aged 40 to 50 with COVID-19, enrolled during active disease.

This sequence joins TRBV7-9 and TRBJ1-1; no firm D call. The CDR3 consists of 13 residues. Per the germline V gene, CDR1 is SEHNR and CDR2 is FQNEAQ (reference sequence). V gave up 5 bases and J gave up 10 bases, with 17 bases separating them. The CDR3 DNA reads TGTGCCAGCAGCATGAGGGAAGCACTCTCAGCTTTCTTT. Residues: CASSMREALSAFF.

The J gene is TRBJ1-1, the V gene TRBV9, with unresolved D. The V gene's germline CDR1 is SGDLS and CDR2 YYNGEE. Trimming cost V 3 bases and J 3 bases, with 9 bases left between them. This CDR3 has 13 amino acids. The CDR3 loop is CASSGADYTEAFF. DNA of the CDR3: TGTGCCAGCAGCGGGGCGGACTACACTGAAGCTTTCTTT.

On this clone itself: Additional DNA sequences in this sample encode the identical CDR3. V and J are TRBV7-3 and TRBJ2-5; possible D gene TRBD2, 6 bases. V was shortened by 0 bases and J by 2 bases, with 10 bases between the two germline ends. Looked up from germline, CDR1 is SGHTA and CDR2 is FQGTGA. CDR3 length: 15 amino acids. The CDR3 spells CASSLTSGLQETQYF. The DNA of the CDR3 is TGTGCCAGCAGCTTAACTAGCGGATTACAAGAGACCCAGTACTTC.

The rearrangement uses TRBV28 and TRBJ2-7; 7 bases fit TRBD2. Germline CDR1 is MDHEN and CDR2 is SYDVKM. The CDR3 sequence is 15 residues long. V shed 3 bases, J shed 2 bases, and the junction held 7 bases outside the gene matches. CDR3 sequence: CASSFFGEGPYEQYF. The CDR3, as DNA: TGTGCCAGCAGTTTCTTTGGGGAGGGTCCCTACGAGCAGTACTTC.

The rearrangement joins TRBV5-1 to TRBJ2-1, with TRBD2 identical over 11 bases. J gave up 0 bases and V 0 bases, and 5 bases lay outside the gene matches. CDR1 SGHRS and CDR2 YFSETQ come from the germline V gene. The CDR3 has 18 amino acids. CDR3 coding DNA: TGCGCCAGCAGCTTGGGGAGACTAGCGGGGAGCTCCTACAATGAGCAGTTCTTC. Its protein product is CASSLGRLAGSSYNEQFF.

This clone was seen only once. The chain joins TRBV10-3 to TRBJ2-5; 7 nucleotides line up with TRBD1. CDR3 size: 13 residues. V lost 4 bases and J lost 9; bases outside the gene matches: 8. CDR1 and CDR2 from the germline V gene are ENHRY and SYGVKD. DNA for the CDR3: TGTGCCATCAGTGCAGACAGGGATGGGGCCCAGTACTTC. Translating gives CAISADRDGAQYF.

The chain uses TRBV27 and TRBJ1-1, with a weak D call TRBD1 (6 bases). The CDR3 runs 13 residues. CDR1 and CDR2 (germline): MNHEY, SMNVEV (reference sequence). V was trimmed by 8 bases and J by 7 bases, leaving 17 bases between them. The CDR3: CASGWGPSNEAFF. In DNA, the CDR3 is TGTGCCAGCGGCTGGGGGCCTTCCAATGAAGCTTTCTTT.

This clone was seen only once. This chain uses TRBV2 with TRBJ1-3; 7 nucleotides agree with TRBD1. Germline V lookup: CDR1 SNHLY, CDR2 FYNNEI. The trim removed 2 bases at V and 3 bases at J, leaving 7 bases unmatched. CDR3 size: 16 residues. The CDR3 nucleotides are TGTGCCAGCAGTGAATCTGCAGGGGGTTTTGGAAACACCATATATTTT. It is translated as CASSESAGGFGNTIYF.

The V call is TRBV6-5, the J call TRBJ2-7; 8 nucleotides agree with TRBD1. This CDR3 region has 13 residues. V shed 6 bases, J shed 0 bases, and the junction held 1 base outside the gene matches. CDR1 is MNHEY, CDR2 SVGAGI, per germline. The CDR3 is CASRDRASYEQYF. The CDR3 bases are TGTGCCAGCAGGGACAGGGCCTCCTACGAGCAGTACTTC.

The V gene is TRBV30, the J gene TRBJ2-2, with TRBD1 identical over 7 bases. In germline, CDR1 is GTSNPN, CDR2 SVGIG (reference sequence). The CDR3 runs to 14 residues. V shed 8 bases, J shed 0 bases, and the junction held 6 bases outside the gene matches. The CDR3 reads CAGYRGPNTGELFF. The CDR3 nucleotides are TGTGCCGGATACAGGGGCCCGAACACCGGGGAGCTGTTTTTT.

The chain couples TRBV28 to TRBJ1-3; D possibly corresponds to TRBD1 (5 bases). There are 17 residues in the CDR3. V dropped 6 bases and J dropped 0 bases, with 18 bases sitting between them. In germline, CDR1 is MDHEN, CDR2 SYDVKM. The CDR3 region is CASSPPLSGHSGNTIYF. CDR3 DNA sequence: TGTGCCAGCAGCCCCCCTTTGTCCGGACACTCTGGAAACACCATATATTTT. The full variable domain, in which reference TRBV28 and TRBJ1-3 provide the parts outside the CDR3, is DVKVTQSSRYLVKRTGEKVFLECVQDMDHENMFWYRQDPGLGLRLIYFSYDVKMKEKGDIPEGYSVSREKKERFSLILESASTNQTSMYLCASSPPLSGHSGNTIYFGEGSWLTVV.

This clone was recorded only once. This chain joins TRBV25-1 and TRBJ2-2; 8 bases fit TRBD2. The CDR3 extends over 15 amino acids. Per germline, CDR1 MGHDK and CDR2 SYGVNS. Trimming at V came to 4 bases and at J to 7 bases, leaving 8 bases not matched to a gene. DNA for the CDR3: TGTGCCAGCAGTGCCCCGGGACTAGTGGGCGGGGAGCTGTTTTTT. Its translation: CASSAPGLVGGELFF.

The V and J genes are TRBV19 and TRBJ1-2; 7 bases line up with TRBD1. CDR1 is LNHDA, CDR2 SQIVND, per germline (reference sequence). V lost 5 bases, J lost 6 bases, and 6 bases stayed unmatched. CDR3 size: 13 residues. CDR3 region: CASSATGRNGYTF. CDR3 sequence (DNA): TGTGCCAGTAGTGCGACAGGGAGGAATGGCTACACCTTC.

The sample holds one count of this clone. This CDR3 reads CASSEVGPSGNTIYF. The CDR3 nucleotides read TGTGCCAGCAGTGAAGTGGGGCCCTCTGGAAACACCATATATTTT. V and J are TRBV6-1 and TRBJ1-3; D is possibly TRBD1 (5 bases). The CDR3 loop spans 15 amino acids. The V end lost 1 base, the J end lost 0 bases, and 7 bases lay between the germline ends. In germline, CDR1 is MNHNS, CDR2 SASEGT.

The CDR3 nucleotides read TGTGCCAGCAGCCCGACATGGACCTACGAGCAGTACTTC. Translating it yields CASSPTWTYEQYF. This rearrangement joins TRBV11-2 to TRBJ2-7; D remains ambiguous. This CDR3 is built from 13 residues. Germline assignment: CDR1 SGHAT and CDR2 FQNNGV. Trimming cost V 5 bases and J 2 bases, with 10 bases left between them.

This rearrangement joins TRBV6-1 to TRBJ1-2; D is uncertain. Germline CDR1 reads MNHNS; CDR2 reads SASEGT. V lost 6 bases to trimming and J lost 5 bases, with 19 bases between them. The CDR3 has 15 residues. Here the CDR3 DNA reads TGTGCCAGCAGGACTACCGGGCCCGACCGGTATGGCTACACCTTC. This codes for CASRTTGPDRYGYTF.

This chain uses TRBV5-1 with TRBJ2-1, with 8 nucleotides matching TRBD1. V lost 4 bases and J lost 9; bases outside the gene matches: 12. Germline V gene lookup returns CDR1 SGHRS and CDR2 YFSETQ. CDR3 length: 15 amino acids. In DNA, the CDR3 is TGCGCCAGCAGCCTCGCGGTCTCAGGGGGCAGTGAGCAGTTCTTC. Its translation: CASSLAVSGGSEQFF. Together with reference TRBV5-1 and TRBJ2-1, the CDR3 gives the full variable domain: KAGVTQTPRYLIKTRGQQVTLSCSPISGHRSVSWYQQTPGQGLQFLFEYFSETQRNKGNFPGRFSGRQFSNSRSEMNVSTLELGDSALYLCASSLAVSGGSEQFFGPGTRLTVL.

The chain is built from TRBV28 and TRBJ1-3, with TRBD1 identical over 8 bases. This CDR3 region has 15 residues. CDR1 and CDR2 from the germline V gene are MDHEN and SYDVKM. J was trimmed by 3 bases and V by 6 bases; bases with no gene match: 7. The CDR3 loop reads CASSSRGQGGNTIYF. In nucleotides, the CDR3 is TGTGCCAGCAGCTCCAGGGGGCAGGGTGGAAACACCATATATTTT.

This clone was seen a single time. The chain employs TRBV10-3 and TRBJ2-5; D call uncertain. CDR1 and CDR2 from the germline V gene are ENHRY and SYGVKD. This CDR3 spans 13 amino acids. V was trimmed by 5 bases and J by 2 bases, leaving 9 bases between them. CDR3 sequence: CAISLSVQETQYF. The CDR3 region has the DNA TGTGCCATCAGTTTATCGGTACAAGAGACCCAGTACTTC.

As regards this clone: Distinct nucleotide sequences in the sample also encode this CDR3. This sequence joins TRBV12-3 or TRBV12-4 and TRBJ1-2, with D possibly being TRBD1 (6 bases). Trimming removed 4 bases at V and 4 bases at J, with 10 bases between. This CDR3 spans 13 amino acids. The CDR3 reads CASSWDTSYGYTF. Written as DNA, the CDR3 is TGTGCCAGCAGTTGGGACACCAGCTATGGCTACACCTTC.

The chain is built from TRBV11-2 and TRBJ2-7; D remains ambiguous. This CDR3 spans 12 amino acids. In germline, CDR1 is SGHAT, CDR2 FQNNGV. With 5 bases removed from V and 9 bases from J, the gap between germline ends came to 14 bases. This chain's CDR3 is CASSQARFRQYF. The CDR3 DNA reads TGTGCCAGCAGCCAAGCCCGCTTCCGGCAGTACTTC.

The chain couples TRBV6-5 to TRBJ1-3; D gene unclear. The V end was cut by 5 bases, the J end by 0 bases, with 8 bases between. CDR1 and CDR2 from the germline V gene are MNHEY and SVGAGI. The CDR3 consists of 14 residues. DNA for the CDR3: TGTGCCAGCAGTCTGGGGAGCTCTGGAAACACCATATATTTT. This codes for CASSLGSSGNTIYF.

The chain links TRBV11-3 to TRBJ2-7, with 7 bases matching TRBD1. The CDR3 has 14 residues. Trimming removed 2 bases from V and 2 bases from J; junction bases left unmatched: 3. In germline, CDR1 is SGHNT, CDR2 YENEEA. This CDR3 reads CASSLSGQAYEQYF. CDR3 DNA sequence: TGTGCCAGCAGCTTAAGCGGACAGGCCTACGAGCAGTACTTC.

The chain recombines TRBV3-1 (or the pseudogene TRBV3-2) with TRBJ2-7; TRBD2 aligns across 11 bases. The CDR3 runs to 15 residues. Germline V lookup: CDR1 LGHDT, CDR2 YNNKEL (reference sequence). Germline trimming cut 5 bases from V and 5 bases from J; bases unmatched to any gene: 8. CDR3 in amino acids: CASSFLAGGRDEQYF. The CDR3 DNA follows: TGTGCCAGCAGCTTTTTAGCGGGAGGGCGGGACGAGCAGTACTTC.

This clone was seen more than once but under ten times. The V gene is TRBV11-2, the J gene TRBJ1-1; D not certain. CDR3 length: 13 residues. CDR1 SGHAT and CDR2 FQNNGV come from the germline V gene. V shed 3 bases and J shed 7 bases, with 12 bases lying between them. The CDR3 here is CASSFRWESEAFF. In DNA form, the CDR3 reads TGTGCCAGCAGCTTCAGGTGGGAGAGTGAAGCTTTCTTT.

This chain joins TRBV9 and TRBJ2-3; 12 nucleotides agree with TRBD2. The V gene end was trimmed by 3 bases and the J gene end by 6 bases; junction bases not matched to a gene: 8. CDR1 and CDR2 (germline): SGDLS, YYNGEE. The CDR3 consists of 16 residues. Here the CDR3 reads CASSGYLAGGLDTQYF. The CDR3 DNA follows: TGTGCCAGCAGCGGTTACCTAGCGGGGGGGCTGGATACGCAGTATTTT.

CDR3 nucleotide sequence: TGTGCCAGCTCACCTTCCCGCAGGGACTTTAACTATGGCTACACCTTC. It yields the protein CASSPSRRDFNYGYTF. V usage is TRBV18 and J usage is TRBJ1-2; D may be TRBD1 (5 bases). Germline CDR1 reads KGHSH; CDR2 reads LQKENI. There are 16 residues in the CDR3. V was trimmed by 3 bases and J by 1 base, leaving 15 bases between them.

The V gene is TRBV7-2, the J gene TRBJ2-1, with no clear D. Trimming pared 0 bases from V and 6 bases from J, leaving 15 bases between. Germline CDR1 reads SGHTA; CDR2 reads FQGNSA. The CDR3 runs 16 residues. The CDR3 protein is CASSLAAGVKVNEQFF. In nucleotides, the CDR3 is TGTGCCAGCAGCTTAGCGGCCGGAGTTAAGGTCAATGAGCAGTTCTTC.

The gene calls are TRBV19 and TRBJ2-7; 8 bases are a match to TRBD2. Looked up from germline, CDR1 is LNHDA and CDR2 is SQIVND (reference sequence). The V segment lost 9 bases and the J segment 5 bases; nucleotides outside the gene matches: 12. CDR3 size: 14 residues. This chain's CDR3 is CASKSLAGLNEQYF. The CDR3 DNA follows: TGTGCCAGCAAAAGCTTAGCGGGGTTAAACGAGCAGTACTTC.

CDR3 DNA sequence: TGTGCCTATACGGGTAGGAGGAACACTGAAGCTTTCTTT. The encoded protein is CAYTGRRNTEAFF. V gene TRBV30 combines with J gene TRBJ1-1; D is undetermined. V was trimmed by 7 bases and J by 1 base, leaving 13 bases between them. The CDR3 consists of 13 residues. From germline, CDR1 is GTSNPN and CDR2 SVGIG (reference sequence).